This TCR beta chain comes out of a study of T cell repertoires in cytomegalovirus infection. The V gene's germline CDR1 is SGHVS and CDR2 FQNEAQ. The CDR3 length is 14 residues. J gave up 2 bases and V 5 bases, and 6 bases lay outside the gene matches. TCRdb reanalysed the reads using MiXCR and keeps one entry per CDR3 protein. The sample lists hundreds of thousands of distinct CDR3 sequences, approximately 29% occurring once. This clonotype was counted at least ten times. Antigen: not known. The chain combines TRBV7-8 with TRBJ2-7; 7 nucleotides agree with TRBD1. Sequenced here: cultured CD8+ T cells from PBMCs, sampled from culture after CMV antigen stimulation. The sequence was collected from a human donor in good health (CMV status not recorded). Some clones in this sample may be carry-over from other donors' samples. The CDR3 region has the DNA TGTGCCAGCAGCCTCAACCAGGGGGCCTACGAGCAGTACTTC. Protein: CASSLNQGAYEQYF.